This passage covers 24 T cell receptor beta chains from one sample sequenced in a study of blood T cell repertoires in COVID-19. Here immunoSEQ multiplex PCR was the method, and the copy in TCRdb shows in-frame clones only, minus some. The data contain 250,000 to 350,000 clones, roughly nine tenths of them seen just once; the ten biggest clones take up 2.2%. The sample consisted of peripheral blood. These receptors all stem from a woman aged 25-40 years with COVID-19, enrolled during active disease.

About this clone: Other DNA sequences in the sample encode the same CDR3. This rearrangement joins TRBV30 to TRBJ1-3, with a weak D call TRBD1 (5 bases). The CDR3 sequence is 15 residues long. Trimming took 3 bases from V and 0 from J, leaving 12 bases between them. Germline V gives CDR1 GTSNPN, CDR2 SVGIG (reference sequence). The CDR3 protein is CAWRGGLPSGNTIYF. The DNA for the CDR3 is TGTGCCTGGAGGGGGGGACTCCCCTCTGGAAACACCATATATTTT.

The DNA for the CDR3 is TGCAGCGCCCAGGGACTAGACCCAGATACGCAGTATTTT. Amino acid sequence: CSAQGLDPDTQYF. The chain links TRBV29-1 to TRBJ2-3, with 8 bases lining up with TRBD2. V lost 7 bases, J lost 4 bases, and 7 bases stayed unmatched. The germline V gene encodes CDR1 SQVTM and CDR2 ANQGSEA. CDR3 size: 13 residues.

The rearrangement links TRBV28 to TRBJ1-5, with 7 bases aligning to TRBD1. Trimming at V came to 6 bases and at J to 2 bases, leaving 7 bases not matched to a gene. The CDR3 has 15 amino acids. Germline V gene sequence: CDR1 MDHEN, CDR2 SYDVKM. For the CDR3, the DNA is TGTGCCAGCAGCCCAGACAGGGTCGGCAATCAGCCCCAGCATTTT. Translation gives CASSPDRVGNQPQHF.

The V and J genes are TRBV4-2 and TRBJ2-3, with D possibly TRBD2 on 6 matching bases. Germline CDR1 reads LGHNA; CDR2 reads YNFKEQ. CDR3 size: 18 residues. V was pared by 1 base and J by 2 bases, with 19 bases between. This chain's CDR3 is CASSQGGLLNTLTDTQYF. CDR3 sequence (DNA): TGTGCCAGCAGCCAAGGGGGACTTCTTAATACCCTCACAGATACGCAGTATTTT.

The chain is built from TRBV20-1 and TRBJ1-2; 8 positions agree with TRBD1. The germline gives CDR1 DFQATT, CDR2 SNEGSKA (reference sequence). The CDR3 extends over 13 amino acids. Trimming took 3 bases from V and 6 from J; bases not matched to a gene: 6. This chain's CDR3 is CSASKQGDNGYTF. The CDR3 nucleotides are TGCAGTGCTAGTAAACAGGGGGATAATGGCTACACCTTC.

In the case of this clone: One junction end does not reproduce the germline sequence, and a read error may be involved. The rearrangement joins TRBV11-2 to TRBJ1-1, with a possible D match to TRBD1 (6 bases). The CDR3 consists of 15 residues. Germline loops: CDR1 SGHAT, CDR2 FQNNGV. This CDR3 is CASSLERARGEPSSF. CDR3 bases: TGTGCCAGCAGCTTAGAGAGGGCCAGGGGTGAACCAAGTTCCTTT.

The chain links TRBV28 to TRBJ2-1, with 9 bases identical to TRBD2. Germline V gene lookup returns CDR1 MDHEN and CDR2 SYDVKM. The length of the CDR3 is 16 residues. Trimming at V came to 1 base and at J to 6 bases, leaving 7 bases not matched to a gene. DNA for the CDR3: TGTGCCAGCAGTTTATTTGGGCTAGCGGGAAGCAATGAGCAGTTCTTC. Protein: CASSLFGLAGSNEQFF. Combining the CDR3 with reference TRBV28 and TRBJ2-1 gives the whole variable domain DVKVTQSSRYLVKRTGEKVFLECVQDMDHENMFWYRQDPGLGLRLIYFSYDVKMKEKGDIPEGYSVSREKKERFSLILESASTNQTSMYLCASSLFGLAGSNEQFFGPGTRLTVL.

The genes are TRBV24-1 and TRBJ2-3; D perhaps matches TRBD2 (6 bases). The CDR3 sequence is 16 residues long. Germline V gene sequence: CDR1 KGHDR, CDR2 SFDVKD. V shed 5 bases and J shed 1 base, with 15 bases lying between them. CDR3 sequence (DNA): TGTGCCACCAGTGGTACCGGGACTCCCGGCACAGATACGCAGTATTTT. This codes for CATSGTGTPGTDTQYF.

The chain carries TRBV29-1 and TRBJ1-3, with D maybe TRBD1 (5 bases). The germline gives CDR1 SQVTM, CDR2 ANQGSEA. The length of the CDR3 is 13 residues. V was shortened by 7 bases and J by 0 bases, with 10 bases between the two germline ends. The CDR3, as DNA: TGCAGCGCTGAGACAGTCTCTGGAAACACCATATATTTT. This codes for CSAETVSGNTIYF.

The CDR3 nucleotides are TGTGCCAGCAGTCCTCAAGCGGGAGGACAAGAGACCCAGTACTTC. It is translated as CASSPQAGGQETQYF. The chain carries TRBV5-4 and TRBJ2-5; TRBD2 matches at 9 bases. The CDR3 sequence is 15 residues long. CDR1 is SGHNT and CDR2 is YYREEE in the germline V gene (reference sequence). V shed 5 bases, J shed 2 bases, and the junction held 7 bases outside the gene matches.

The genes are TRBV19 and TRBJ2-5; perhaps TRBD2 as D (6 bases). Germline V gene data show CDR1 as LNHDA and CDR2 as SQIVND (reference sequence). V lost 5 bases and J 2 bases, leaving 21 bases between the germline ends. The CDR3 has 17 amino acids. CDR3 coding DNA: TGTGCCAGTAGTCCTCCCATTTGGCAGCGGGCGCAAGAGACCCAGTACTTC. The encoded protein is CASSPPIWQRAQETQYF.

This chain joins TRBV2 and TRBJ1-1; TRBD1 aligns across 9 bases. From germline, CDR1 is SNHLY and CDR2 FYNNEI. After removal of 10 bases from V and 1 base from J, the junction contained 7 bases not matched to a gene. The CDR3 has 14 amino acids. This CDR3 reads CAMTGGSPNTEAFF. CDR3 DNA: TGTGCCATGACAGGGGGGTCTCCGAACACTGAAGCTTTCTTT.

This chain links TRBV11-1 with TRBJ1-1, with 9 nucleotides matching TRBD1. Germline lookup yields CDR1 SGHAT and CDR2 FQDESV (reference sequence). V lost 3 bases, J lost 0 bases, and 5 bases stayed unmatched. This CDR3 is built from 16 residues. DNA for the CDR3: TGTGCCAGCAGCTTTGGGACAGGGACATTGAACACTGAAGCTTTCTTT. Amino acids: CASSFGTGTLNTEAFF.

V gene TRBV11-1 combines with J gene TRBJ2-1; 7 positions match TRBD2. The CDR3 extends over 15 amino acids. Per germline, CDR1 SGHAT and CDR2 FQDESV (reference sequence). Germline trimming cut 7 bases from V and 7 bases from J; bases unmatched to any gene: 13. CDR3 sequence: CASTLGEPGGNEQFF. The CDR3 coding sequence is TGTGCCAGCACCCTAGGCGAGCCGGGGGGTAATGAGCAGTTCTTC.

This chain joins TRBV24-1 and TRBJ2-3; 7 nucleotides align to TRBD2. The CDR3 runs to 13 residues. The germline V gene has CDR1 KGHDR and CDR2 SFDVKD. Trimming at V came to 12 bases and at J to 1 base, leaving 6 bases not matched to a gene. The CDR3 DNA sequence: TGTGCCTGCGGCGGGGGAGGCACAGATACGCAGTATTTT. Amino acids: CACGGGGTDTQYF.

The rearrangement links TRBV19 to TRBJ2-1; 7 bases are a match to TRBD1. The V segment lost 6 bases and the J segment 3 bases; nucleotides outside the gene matches: 8. The CDR3 runs 15 residues. CDR1 is LNHDA, CDR2 SQIVND, per germline (reference sequence). The CDR3 DNA reads TGTGCCAGTAGCCCCGGGACAGATTACTACAATGAGCAGTTCTTC. This gives the protein CASSPGTDYYNEQFF.

The chain links TRBV5-1 to TRBJ1-1; the match to TRBD1 covers 8 bases. V trimming: 4 bases; J trimming: 3 bases; junction bases outside the gene matches: 8. Germline lookup yields CDR1 SGHRS and CDR2 YFSETQ. The CDR3 consists of 15 residues. In DNA, the CDR3 is TGCGCCAGCAGCAGGTTACAGGGGGGGCACACTGAAGCTTTCTTT. This gives the protein CASSRLQGGHTEAFF. Combining the CDR3 with reference TRBV5-1 and TRBJ1-1 gives the whole variable domain KAGVTQTPRYLIKTRGQQVTLSCSPISGHRSVSWYQQTPGQGLQFLFEYFSETQRNKGNFPGRFSGRQFSNSRSEMNVSTLELGDSALYLCASSRLQGGHTEAFFGQGTRLTVV.

The J gene is TRBJ1-1, the V gene TRBV5-4; no firm D call. Germline loops: CDR1 SGHNT, CDR2 YYREEE (reference sequence). This CDR3 has 13 residues. The V end was cut by 4 bases, the J end by 0 bases, with 7 bases between. CDR3 protein: CASSGFMNTEAFF. The CDR3 bases are TGTGCCAGCAGCGGCTTCATGAACACTGAAGCTTTCTTT.

Here the CDR3 DNA reads TGTGCCAGCAGCCGTACAGGGGATATAGAGGGACGGCAGCCCCAGCATTTT. Translation gives CASSRTGDIEGRQPQHF. J is TRBJ1-5 and V is TRBV7-9; 7 bases are shared with TRBD1. The CDR3 sequence is 17 residues long. Germline CDR1 SEHNR, CDR2 FQNEAQ (reference sequence). The junction had 17 bases not matched to a gene; V was cut back by 5 bases and J by 7 bases.

The rearrangement joins TRBV5-4 to TRBJ2-2; no firm D call. Trimming stripped 0 bases from V and 5 bases from J, with 8 bases between. The germline CDR1 and CDR2 sequences are SGHNT and YYREEE (reference sequence). There are 14 residues in the CDR3. In nucleotides, the CDR3 is TGTGCCAGCAGCTTGGACAGAGCTACCGGGGAGCTGTTTTTT. This sequence encodes CASSLDRATGELFF.

The genes are TRBV29-1 and TRBJ2-3; a possible D gene is TRBD2 (5 bases). The V end lost 5 bases, the J end lost 2 bases, and 20 bases lay between the germline ends. The CDR3 is 16 amino acids. CDR1 is SQVTM, CDR2 ANQGSEA, per germline. The CDR3 loop is CSVFPEAHSLTDTQYF. CDR3 coding DNA: TGCAGCGTTTTTCCGGAGGCCCACAGCCTCACAGATACGCAGTATTTT.

The chain has TRBV6-1 and TRBJ2-7; maybe TRBD1 (6 bases). Deletions cut 3 bases from V and 6 bases from J, with 15 bases between. CDR1 is MNHNS, CDR2 SASEGT, per germline. The CDR3 runs 14 residues. CDR3 sequence reads: CASSDRTAVREQYF. The DNA for the CDR3 is TGTGCCAGCAGTGACCGGACAGCCGTTCGCGAGCAGTACTTC.

The V call is TRBV10-3, the J call TRBJ2-1, with TRBD1 matching 7 bases. CDR1 and CDR2 (germline): ENHRY, SYGVKD. The trim removed 2 bases at V and 3 bases at J, leaving 4 bases unmatched. This CDR3 region has 15 residues. CDR3 amino acids: CAISEEGQFYNEQFF. The CDR3 DNA is TGTGCCATCAGTGAGGAGGGACAGTTCTACAATGAGCAGTTCTTC.

This sequence joins TRBV5-6 and TRBJ1-2; 8 nucleotides line up with TRBD1. The germline V gene has CDR1 SGHDT and CDR2 YYEEEE. This CDR3 is 13 amino acids long. Trimming at V came to 2 bases and at J to 8 bases, leaving 5 bases not matched to a gene. The CDR3 is CASSLAGGAGYTF. The CDR3 DNA reads TGTGCCAGCAGCTTAGCAGGGGGCGCGGGCTACACCTTC.